The 12 T cell receptor beta chains listed next were all sequenced from one sample in a study of T-cell memory formation after mild COVID-19. TCRdb itself ran the 5' RACE reads through MiXCR, one entry per CDR3 protein. The sample includes hundreds of thousands of distinct CDR3 sequences, about 15% of them seen just once. The sample was PBMCs or a T cell subset sorted from them (not recorded which). These receptors were taken from a young man who had mild COVID-19 (a few samples of this study predate the infection). Cell type and time point are not known.

This clonotype has only a few counts. One end of the junction fails to match germline, which may point to a read error. This chain connects TRBV7-7 to TRBJ2-1; D may be TRBD1 (6 bases). The CDR3 totals 15 residues. The V gene's germline CDR1 is SSHAT and CDR2 FNYEAQ (reference sequence). Written as DNA, the CDR3 is TGTGCTAGCAGCTTAGCAGTACAGGGTGGCGATGAGCAGTTCTTC. This sequence encodes CASSLAVQGGDEQFF.

This clonotype has more than one count but fewer than ten. This chain uses TRBV7-9 with TRBJ2-1; 12 bases are shared with TRBD2. J lost 7 bases, V lost 8 bases, and 9 bases had no gene match. Germline-derived CDR1 and CDR2 are SEHNR and FQNEAQ (reference sequence). CDR3 length equals 15 residues. In nucleotides, the CDR3 is TGTGCCAGCGCCGCCCTGACTAGCGGGAGAAATGAGCAGTTCTTC. The encoded protein is CASAALTSGRNEQFF.

The chain employs TRBV27 and TRBJ1-6; the D gene is possibly TRBD1 (5 bases). This CDR3 has 16 residues. Germline-derived CDR1 and CDR2 are MNHEY and SMNVEV (reference sequence). The ends were cut back, 4 bases at V and 6 bases at J, with 16 bases in the middle. The DNA for the CDR3 is TGTGCCAGCAGTTCCGGAGTTAGGGGCCTTAATTCACCCCTCCACTTT. Protein product: CASSSGVRGLNSPLHF.

This clonotype was seen only a few times. The chain combines TRBV5-3 with TRBJ2-7; D not resolved. TRBV5-3 is treated as an ORF (open reading frame) with a function not yet certain. V shed 4 bases and J shed 7 bases, with 15 bases lying between them. This CDR3 has 13 residues. The CDR3 nucleotides are TGTGCCAGAAGCCAAGGTCCCGCGAGGGAGCAGTACGTC. Translating it yields CARSQGPAREQYV.

This clonotype was detected only a few times. The chain combines TRBV12-3 or TRBV12-4 with TRBJ2-5, with 9 bases aligning to TRBD1. The V gene end was trimmed by 7 bases and the J gene end by 4 bases; junction bases not matched to a gene: 4. CDR3 size: 13 residues. The DNA for the CDR3 is TGTGCCAGCACCCGGGACAGGGCAGAGACCCAGTACTTC. Its translation is CASTRDRAETQYF.

The sample holds a few counts of this clonotype. The chain employs TRBV6-2 or TRBV6-3 and TRBJ1-2; no clear D gene. The CDR3 extends over 16 amino acids. V lost 2 bases to trimming and J lost 3 bases, with 16 bases between them. Germline CDR1 is MNHEY and CDR2 is SVGEGT. CDR3 nucleotide sequence: TGTGCCAGCAGTTACCGAGAACGGCCCTGGGACTATGGCTACACCTTC. This encodes CASSYRERPWDYGYTF.

The V gene is TRBV6-2 or TRBV6-3, the J gene TRBJ2-7; possibly TRBD2 for D (5 bases). Germline assignment: CDR1 MNHEY and CDR2 SVGEGT. The V end was cut by 0 bases, the J end by 1 base, with 10 bases between. The CDR3 runs 15 residues. The CDR3 nucleotides read TGTGCCAGCAGTTACTCGGGAGCCCTTTCCTACGAGCAGTACTTC. Residues: CASSYSGALSYEQYF.

J is TRBJ2-6 and V is TRBV30; no reliable D call. This CDR3 has 14 residues. In germline, CDR1 is GTSNPN, CDR2 SVGIG (reference sequence). Trimming stripped 3 bases from V and 3 bases from J, with 9 bases between. The CDR3 reads CAWRIGYGANVLTF. CDR3 DNA sequence: TGTGCCTGGAGAATAGGATATGGGGCCAACGTCCTGACTTTC.

The rearrangement links TRBV12-3 or TRBV12-4 to TRBJ2-7; no definite D call. The CDR3 spans 13 residues. The V gene lost 3 bases and the J gene lost 3 bases, with 9 bases spanning the gap. CDR3 in DNA: TGTGCCAGCAGTTTTGGTAGCTACTACGAGCAGTACTTC. Translated, it gives CASSFGSYYEQYF.

The chain employs TRBV7-6 and TRBJ1-6, with D unresolved. CDR1 SGHVS and CDR2 FNYEAQ come from the germline V gene. The CDR3 runs 15 residues. The V end lost 0 bases, the J end lost 5 bases, and 8 bases lay between the germline ends. The CDR3 nucleotides are TGTGCCAGCAGCTTAGCTTTGGCAGATAATTCACCCCTCCACTTT. Its translation: CASSLALADNSPLHF.

The chain has TRBV6-2 or TRBV6-3 and TRBJ1-5, with D unclear. This CDR3 has 14 amino acids. Deletions cut 8 bases from V and 1 base from J, with 12 bases between. Per the germline V gene, CDR1 is MNHEY and CDR2 is SVGEGT. This CDR3 reads CASGDPSSNQPQHF. DNA for the CDR3: TGTGCCAGCGGTGACCCTTCGAGCAATCAGCCCCAGCATTTT.

This clonotype turned up a few times. This chain joins TRBV6-5 and TRBJ2-7; the D gene is possibly TRBD1 (6 bases). This CDR3 has 13 amino acids. Trimming removed 6 bases from V and 1 base from J, with 10 bases in between. The V gene's germline CDR1 is MNHEY and CDR2 SVGAGI. CDR3 sequence (DNA): TGTGCCAGCAGCCAAGGACAGTCCTACGAGCAGTACTTC. Its translation: CASSQGQSYEQYF.